The 23 T cell receptor beta chains given below trace back to one sample, sequenced in a study of T cells in Graves' hyperthyroidism and ophthalmopathy (dated by TCRdb to between 2017 and 2020). Library generation was performed with multiplex PCR. Sequencing relied on an Illumina HiSeq 2000. The TCR beta CDR3 regions were amplified from RNA transcripts. A first-round RT-PCR of the TCR CDR3 used the HTBI primer set with the Qiagen OneStep RT-PCR kit. The public reads were quality trimmed at Q25 with fastp and then assembled into clones with MiXCR by TCRdb, keeping productive beta chains. Entries are consolidated by CDR3 protein sequence, retaining the most common genes and DNA. Present in this sample are 300,000 to 450,000 distinct CDR3 sequences, about a sixth of which were seen just once. 28% of the sample comes from the top ten. Sequencing was carried out using blood. These receptor sequences come from a woman between 18 and 29 years old with Graves' hyperthyroidism that later progressed to Graves' ophthalmopathy.

This clonotype was counted a few times. The chain carries TRBV11-3 and TRBJ2-2, with TRBD1 matching over 8 bases. Germline loops: CDR1 SGHNT, CDR2 YENEEA. The CDR3 length is 16 residues. V dropped 5 bases and J dropped 0; count of bases not matched to a gene: 5. The CDR3 here is CASSRRQGTNTGELFF. DNA for the CDR3: TGTGCCAGCAGCCGCCGACAGGGGACGAACACCGGGGAGCTGTTTTTT.

This clonotype was picked up a small number of times. This rearrangement joins TRBV6-2 or TRBV6-3 to TRBJ1-5; tentative D call: TRBD1 (5 bases). The CDR3 has 16 residues. Germline V gene lookup returns CDR1 MNHEY and CDR2 SVGEGT. V gave up 5 bases and J gave up 3 bases, with 17 bases separating them. The CDR3 region is CASSHGHLDTNQPQHF. CDR3 coding DNA: TGTGCCAGCAGTCATGGACACTTAGATACCAATCAGCCCCAGCATTTT.

This clonotype was seen ten or more times. The chain couples TRBV28 to TRBJ2-1; D is unresolved. The CDR3 has 15 amino acids. The V end was cut by 2 bases, the J end by 0 bases, with 8 bases between. Germline CDR1 and CDR2: MDHEN and SYDVKM. CDR3 coding DNA: TGTGCCAGCAGTTTAACGGCGAGCTCCTACAATGAGCAGTTCTTC. Its translation is CASSLTASSYNEQFF.

This CDR3 is CASSLPPLDEQYF. In DNA, the CDR3 is TGTGCCAGCAGCCTGCCTCCCCTGGACGAGCAGTACTTC. The rearrangement uses TRBV5-5 and TRBJ2-7; D is unresolved. CDR1 is SGHKS and CDR2 is YYEKEE in the germline V gene (reference sequence). This CDR3 spans 13 amino acids. Trimming cost V 4 bases and J 5 bases, with 13 bases left between them.

Remarks on this clonotype: A much larger clone differs by one base, so this may be a read error. This rearrangement joins TRBV4-2 to TRBJ2-1; 11 bases are a match to TRBD2. With V trimmed by 3 bases and J by 8 bases, 9 bases remained unmatched. Germline V gene sequence: CDR1 LGHNA, CDR2 YNFKEQ. This CDR3 contains 16 residues. The CDR3, as DNA: TGTGCCAGCAGCCAGGATGAGGTGACTAGCGGGGATGAGCAGTTCTTC. The encoded protein is CASSQDEVTSGDEQFF.

Remarks on this clonotype: This may stem from a read error, because a much larger clone lies one nucleotide away. The chain uses TRBV28 and TRBJ2-7; possibly TRBD1 or TRBD2 for D (5 bases each). This CDR3 spans 15 amino acids. With 5 bases removed from V and 1 base from J, the gap between germline ends came to 15 bases. CDR1 is MDHEN and CDR2 is SYDVKM in the germline V gene. The CDR3 spells CASSDGGSISYEQYF. Here the CDR3 DNA reads TGTGCCAGCAGTGATGGGGGAAGTATATCCTACGAGCAGTACTTC.

This chain uses TRBV5-6 with TRBJ2-6; no clear D. The CDR3 totals 16 residues. In germline, CDR1 is SGHDT, CDR2 YYEEEE. V lost 0 bases to trimming and J lost 0 bases, with 7 bases between them. The CDR3 loop reads CASSLVARSGANVLTF. CDR3 DNA: TGTGCCAGCAGCTTGGTAGCTCGCTCTGGGGCCAACGTCCTGACTTTC.

This clonotype was observed a few times. The J gene is TRBJ2-7, the V gene TRBV29-1, with a possible D match to TRBD1 (5 bases). The V gene's germline CDR1 is SQVTM and CDR2 ANQGSEA. The CDR3 length is 11 residues. The V gene lost 7 bases and the J gene lost 3 bases, with 10 bases spanning the gap. CDR3 DNA: TGCAGCGCGCAGGGTAGCTACGAGCAGTACTTC. Amino acids: CSAQGSYEQYF.

This clonotype was detected ten times or more. The V gene is TRBV28, the J gene TRBJ1-1, with D unclear. Germline V gene sequence: CDR1 MDHEN, CDR2 SYDVKM. The CDR3 has 16 residues. The germline V and J ends were trimmed by 6 bases and 2 bases, with 19 bases remaining between them. The CDR3 nucleotides read TGTGCCAGCAGAAGTCAATCTTCACTTTATAACACTGAAGCTTTCTTT. This gives the protein CASRSQSSLYNTEAFF.

This rearrangement joins TRBV7-8 to TRBJ2-1, with TRBD2 as a possible D gene (6 bases). V dropped 3 bases and J dropped 6 bases, with 15 bases sitting between them. CDR3 size: 15 residues. CDR1 and CDR2 from the germline V gene are SGHVS and FQNEAQ. The CDR3 protein is CASSFGRGPSNEQFF. The CDR3 DNA follows: TGTGCCAGCAGCTTTGGGCGGGGTCCCAGCAATGAGCAGTTCTTC.

On this clonotype itself: A much larger clone differs from this one at a single base, so this may be a read error. The chain carries TRBV7-9 and TRBJ2-5, with 7 bases fitting TRBD1. The CDR3 sequence is 17 residues long. The germline V gene has CDR1 SEHNR and CDR2 FQNEAQ (reference sequence). The CDR3 DNA sequence: TGTGCCAGCAGCATACTCCGGGACAGAGAATACCAAGAGACCCTGTACTTC. Translation: CASSILRDREYQETLYF.

This clonotype was seen repeatedly, ten times or more. V gene TRBV5-1 combines with J gene TRBJ2-7; 15 nucleotides align to TRBD2. The CDR3 is 17 amino acids. V lost 4 bases, J lost 0 bases, and 5 bases stayed unmatched. In germline, CDR1 is SGHRS, CDR2 YFSETQ. CDR3 amino acids: CASSPGLAGGISYEQYF. The CDR3 nucleotides are TGCGCCAGCAGCCCGGGACTAGCGGGAGGTATCTCCTACGAGCAGTACTTC.

In its sample, this clonotype was seen many times. The chain is built from TRBV20-1 and TRBJ2-7; D remains unclear. The CDR3 has 19 amino acids. CDR1 is DFQATT and CDR2 is SNEGSKA in the germline V gene (reference sequence). With 0 bases removed from V and 0 bases from J, the gap between germline ends came to 24 bases. CDR3 bases: TGCAGTGCTAGAGATACTACCGGGCAGAGATATTCTAGCTCCTACGAGCAGTACTTC. Protein sequence: CSARDTTGQRYSSSYEQYF.

This clonotype was seen a few times. This chain connects TRBV6-4 to TRBJ2-1; TRBD2 aligns across 7 bases. Looked up from germline, CDR1 is MRHNA and CDR2 is SNTAGT. Trimming took 5 bases from V and 8 from J; bases not matched to a gene: 6. The CDR3 totals 13 residues. The CDR3 loop is CASSLRERDEQFF. CDR3 coding DNA: TGTGCCAGCAGTCTGCGGGAGAGAGATGAGCAGTTCTTC.

This clonotype has ten or more counts. This chain uses TRBV20-1 with TRBJ2-3; 8 bases fit TRBD1. CDR3 length equals 15 residues. Trimming at V came to 2 bases and at J to 3 bases, leaving 7 bases not matched to a gene. Germline V gene sequence: CDR1 DFQATT, CDR2 SNEGSKA (reference sequence). The CDR3 nucleotides are TGCAGTGCTAGAATGATCAGGGGGCAAACAGATACGCAGTATTTT. Encoded protein: CSARMIRGQTDTQYF.

This clonotype was counted at least ten times. J is TRBJ1-5 and V is TRBV5-1; D gene ambiguous. The V end lost 0 bases, the J end lost 2 bases, and 9 bases lay between the germline ends. CDR3 length: 15 residues. Germline V gives CDR1 SGHRS, CDR2 YFSETQ. CDR3 bases: TGCGCCAGCAGCTTGGCCGGTACACGCAATCAGCCCCAGCATTTT. The encoded protein is CASSLAGTRNQPQHF.

The table lists this clonotype with a few counts. CDR3 sequence: CASSRTSGRPVSYNEQFF. In nucleotides, the CDR3 is TGTGCCAGCAGCAGAACTAGCGGGAGACCTGTCTCCTACAATGAGCAGTTCTTC. The J gene is TRBJ2-1, the V gene TRBV7-2; 11 positions agree with TRBD2. This CDR3 comprises 18 residues. The trim removed 5 bases at V and 0 bases at J, leaving 9 bases unmatched. Germline V gene data show CDR1 as SGHTA and CDR2 as FQGNSA.

In its sample, this clonotype was seen many times. The chain uses TRBV12-3 or TRBV12-4 and TRBJ1-5; D not certain. The germline V and J ends were trimmed by 1 base and 3 bases, with 13 bases remaining between them. The CDR3 has 16 amino acids. CDR3 nucleotides: TGTGCCAGCAGTTTAGGCCGGGCAGGATTCAATCAGCCCCAGCATTTT. Translation gives CASSLGRAGFNQPQHF.

This clonotype was seen only a few times. The J gene is TRBJ1-5, the V gene TRBV6-4; the D gene is possibly TRBD1 (5 bases). Germline V gives CDR1 MRHNA, CDR2 SNTAGT. The CDR3 covers 14 residues. The ends were cut back, 3 bases at V and 11 bases at J, with 17 bases in the middle. CDR3 region: CASSEDSASGTQHF. CDR3 nucleotide sequence: TGTGCCAGCAGTGAAGACAGCGCCTCTGGGACCCAGCATTTT.

Many counts were recorded for this clonotype. This chain links TRBV3-1 with TRBJ1-6; TRBD1 matches 9 bases. CDR3 length: 15 amino acids. Trimming removed 3 bases from V and 7 bases from J; junction bases left unmatched: 4. CDR1 and CDR2 (germline): LGHDT, YNNKEL (reference sequence). The DNA of the CDR3 is TGTGCCAGCAGCCAGGGACAGGGTGGGAATTCACCCCTCCACTTT. It yields the protein CASSQGQGGNSPLHF.

This clonotype showed up many times. The gene calls are TRBV20-1 and TRBJ1-1, with D possibly being TRBD1 (6 bases). This CDR3 is built from 13 residues. The ends were cut back, 3 bases at V and 3 bases at J, with 11 bases in the middle. CDR1 is DFQATT and CDR2 is SNEGSKA in the germline V gene (reference sequence). As DNA, the CDR3 is TGCAGTGCTAGGGGGGCAAGCCACACTGAAGCTTTCTTT. Protein product: CSARGASHTEAFF.

This clonotype was found a few times. The genes are TRBV11-2 and TRBJ1-2; maybe TRBD1 (5 bases). Germline V gene sequence: CDR1 SGHAT, CDR2 FQNNGV. V was cut by 5 bases and J by 8 bases, with 18 bases left in between. The length of the CDR3 is 14 residues. In DNA form, the CDR3 reads TGTGCCAGCAGCCAAATCCCGGAGGGGCAGGGCTACACCTTC. As protein: CASSQIPEGQGYTF.

This sequence joins TRBV12-3 or TRBV12-4 and TRBJ2-5; D not resolved. This CDR3 has 13 residues. Trimming removed 3 bases from V and 3 bases from J, with 8 bases in between. CDR3 in DNA: TGTGCCAGCAGTTTTGGGATGGAAGAGACCCAGTACTTC. It translates to CASSFGMEETQYF.